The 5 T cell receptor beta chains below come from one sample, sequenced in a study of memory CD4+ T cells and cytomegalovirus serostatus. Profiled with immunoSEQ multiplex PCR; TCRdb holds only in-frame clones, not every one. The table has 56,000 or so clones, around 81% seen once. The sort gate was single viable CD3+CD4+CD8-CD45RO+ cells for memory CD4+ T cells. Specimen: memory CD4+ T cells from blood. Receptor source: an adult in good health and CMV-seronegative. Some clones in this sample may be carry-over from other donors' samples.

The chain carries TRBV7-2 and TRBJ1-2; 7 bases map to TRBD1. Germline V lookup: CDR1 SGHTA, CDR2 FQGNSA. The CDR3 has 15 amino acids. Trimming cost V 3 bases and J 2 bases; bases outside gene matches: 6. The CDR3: CASSFSQGQNYGYTF. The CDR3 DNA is TGTGCCAGCAGCTTTAGCCAGGGACAGAACTATGGCTACACCTTC.

The DNA of the CDR3 is TGTGCCAGCAGTTCCATGGGGGCGACGGGCACTGAAGCTTTCTTT. This translates into CASSSMGATGTEAFF. The chain is built from TRBV2 and TRBJ1-1; D might be TRBD1 (6 bases). Germline CDR1 and CDR2: SNHLY and FYNNEI. The CDR3 is 15 amino acids. Trimming pared 5 bases from V and 4 bases from J, leaving 17 bases between.

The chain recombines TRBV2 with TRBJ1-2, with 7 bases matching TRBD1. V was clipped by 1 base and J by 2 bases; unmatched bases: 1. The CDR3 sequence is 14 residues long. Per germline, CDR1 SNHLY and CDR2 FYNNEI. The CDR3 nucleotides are TGTGCCAGCAGTGAAGGCAGGGGGAACTATGGCTACACCTTC. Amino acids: CASSEGRGNYGYTF.

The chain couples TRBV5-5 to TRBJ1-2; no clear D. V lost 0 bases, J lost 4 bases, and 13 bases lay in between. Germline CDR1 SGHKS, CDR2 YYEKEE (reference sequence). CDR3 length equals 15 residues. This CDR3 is CASSLAGPLGYGYTF. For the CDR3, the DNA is TGTGCCAGCAGCTTGGCTGGGCCGCTCGGCTATGGCTACACCTTC.

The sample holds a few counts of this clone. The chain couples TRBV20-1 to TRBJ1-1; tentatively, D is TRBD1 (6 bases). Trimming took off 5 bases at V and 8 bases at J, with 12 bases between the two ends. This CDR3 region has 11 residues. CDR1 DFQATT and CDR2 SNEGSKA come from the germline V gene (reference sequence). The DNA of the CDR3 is TGCAGTGCTGAACAGGGAACCGAAGCTTTCTTT. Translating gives CSAEQGTEAFF.